Described below is a single TCR beta chain sequence and its context. Here immunoSEQ multiplex PCR was the method, and the copy in TCRdb shows in-frame clones only, minus some. In the table there are fewer than 300,000 clones, under 85% of which are singletons. These data come from a study of blood T cell repertoires in COVID-19. CDR3 length: 16 residues. The J segment lost 2 bases and the V segment lost 3 bases, leaving 10 bases of the junction unmatched. Germline values: CDR1 PRHDT, CDR2 FYEKMQ (reference sequence). This chain joins TRBV13 and TRBJ2-7, with TRBD1 identical over 7 bases. Sequencing was performed on peripheral blood. This receptor was taken from a human donor with COVID-19, enrolled during active disease. The donor label of this sample is uncertain. CDR3 coding DNA: TGTGCCAGCAGCTTTGGCGACAGGGATATTCCCTACGAGCAGTACTTC. Translated: CASSFGDRDIPYEQYF. Filled out from reference TRBV13 and TRBJ2-7, the complete variable domain reads AAGVIQSPRHLIKEKRETATLKCYPIPRHDTVYWYQQGPGQDPQFLISFYEKMQSDKGSIPDRFSAQQFSDYHSELNMSSLELGDSALYFCASSFGDRDIPYEQYFGPGTRLTVT.